This entry concerns a single T cell receptor (beta chain). Its antigen is unidentified. This sample stems from a study of beta chain features in type 1 diabetes. Across the whole study: Examination spanned around 110 million sorted cells from all samples.

cDNA synthesis used the whole RNA isolate, giving expressed TCRB sequences. Only in-frame clones appear in the TCRdb table, and some are missing; sequencing was by immunoSEQ multiplex PCR. Among about 740,000 clones listed, around an eighth were seen once. The V and J ends lost 0 bases and 2 bases respectively, with 11 bases between them. CDR3 length equals 16 residues. Germline V gene sequence: CDR1 SGHNT, CDR2 YENEEA. The study, taken as a whole, reports: Among all four CD4+ subsets, Type 1 diabetes patients had TCRB CDR3s that were moderately but significantly shorter.

This clonotype originated in a young man with type 1 diabetes. The rearrangement links TRBV11-3 to TRBJ2-1; D perhaps matches TRBD1 (6 bases). The sequenced sample consisted of naive CD4+ T cells from blood. This CDR3 is CASSLDYRTAYNEQFF. DNA of the CDR3: TGTGCCAGCAGCTTAGATTACAGGACAGCCTACAATGAGCAGTTCTTC.